The clone carrying this T cell receptor (beta chain) was counted a single time. This record comes from a study of blood T cell repertoires in COVID-19. Across the study: COVID-19 samples, acute and convalescent, were from the United States, Italy and Spain.

This CDR3 spans 12 amino acids. Germline V gene sequence: CDR1 LGHDT, CDR2 YNNKEL (reference sequence). Trimming cost V 1 base and J 3 bases, with 2 bases left between them. The assay was immunoSEQ multiplex PCR, and TCRdb's table has in-frame clones only and misses some. The data show approximately 30,000 clones, with approximately 82% seen just once and about 7.9% held by the top ten. V and J are TRBV3-1 (or the pseudogene TRBV3-2) and TRBJ2-3; D is uncertain. The specimen was peripheral blood. The TCR comes from a woman between 55 and 75 years old with acute or convalescent COVID-19. CDR3 DNA sequence: TGTGCCAGCAGCCAAGTAACAGATACGCAGTATTTT. Translating gives CASSQVTDTQYF.